Sequencing of this TCR beta chain was carried out in a study of cytomegalovirus exposure and HLA in healthy donors. The study's findings and limits: Later, an analysis found that common viral pathogens appeared to be linked with several of the most significant clusters. An observed cluster of highly shared sequence variants was recorded as a likely sequencing artifact.

Trimming at V came to 4 bases and at J to 7 bases, leaving 13 bases not matched to a gene. The CDR3 has 17 amino acids. Germline CDR1 reads SGHVS; CDR2 reads FNYEAQ. Amplification used 60 Vbeta primers and 13 Jbeta primers. Assay used: immunoSEQ multiplex PCR; TCRdb lists only in-frame clones, some missing. The sample shows 100,000 or so clones, around 80% of them seen only once. A single count supports this clone. Its antigen remains unknown. The V gene is TRBV7-6, the J gene TRBJ2-1; 10 nucleotides align to TRBD2. The sample comprised PBMCs. The source of this sequence is a female donor in good health and CMV-seropositive. DNA of the CDR3: TGTGCCAGCAGCTCGATTCCGGGGACTAGCGTTGTGAATGAGCAGTTCTTC. Translation: CASSSIPGTSVVNEQFF.